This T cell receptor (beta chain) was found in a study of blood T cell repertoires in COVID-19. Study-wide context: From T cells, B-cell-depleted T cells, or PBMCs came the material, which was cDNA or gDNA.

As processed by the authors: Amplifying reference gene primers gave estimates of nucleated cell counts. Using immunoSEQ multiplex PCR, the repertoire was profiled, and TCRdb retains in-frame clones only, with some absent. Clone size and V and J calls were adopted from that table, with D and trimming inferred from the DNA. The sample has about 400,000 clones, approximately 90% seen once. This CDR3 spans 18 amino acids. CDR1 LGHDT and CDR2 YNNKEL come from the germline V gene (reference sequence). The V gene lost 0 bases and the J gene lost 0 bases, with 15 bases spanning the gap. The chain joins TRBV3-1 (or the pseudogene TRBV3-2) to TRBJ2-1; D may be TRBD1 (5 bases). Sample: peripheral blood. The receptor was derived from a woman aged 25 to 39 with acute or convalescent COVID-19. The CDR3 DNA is TGTGCCAGCAGCCAAGACTTGAAAGGGGTTCGCTCCTACAATGAGCAGTTCTTC. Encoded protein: CASSQDLKGVRSYNEQFF.